This TCR beta chain stems from a study of T cell responses to AZD1222 COVID-19 vaccine. Study results and limitations: Seropositive at baseline were only 5 to 7 AZD1222 recipients. Clonal diversity was possibly underestimated, and white British individuals and females predominated among donors. Targets within unmutated variant regions were reportedly found for nearly half of spike-specific TCRs.

The V and J ends lost 1 base and 1 base respectively, with 9 bases between them. The CDR3 contains 14 residues. CDR1 is SGHRS and CDR2 is YFSETQ in the germline V gene. With regard to this clone: As yet, its antigen is unknown.

Second doses that came at about 4 or about 12 weeks were put together. Using immunoSEQ multiplex PCR, the repertoire was profiled, and TCRdb retains in-frame clones only, with some absent. The sample has approximately 140,000 clones, approximately 91% seen once. The J gene is TRBJ2-7, the V gene TRBV5-1, with no clear D. This receptor was taken from an adult who received the AZD1222 COVID-19 vaccine. Sample: peripheral blood, taken 28 days after the second AZD1222 dose. The CDR3 sequence: CASSLSAESYEQYF. The CDR3 DNA reads TGCGCCAGCAGCTTGTCTGCCGAGTCCTACGAGCAGTACTTC. The full variable domain, with the rest looked up from reference TRBV5-1 and TRBJ2-7, is KAGVTQTPRYLIKTRGQQVTLSCSPISGHRSVSWYQQTPGQGLQFLFEYFSETQRNKGNFPGRFSGRQFSNSRSEMNVSTLELGDSALYLCASSLSAESYEQYFGPGTRLTVT.